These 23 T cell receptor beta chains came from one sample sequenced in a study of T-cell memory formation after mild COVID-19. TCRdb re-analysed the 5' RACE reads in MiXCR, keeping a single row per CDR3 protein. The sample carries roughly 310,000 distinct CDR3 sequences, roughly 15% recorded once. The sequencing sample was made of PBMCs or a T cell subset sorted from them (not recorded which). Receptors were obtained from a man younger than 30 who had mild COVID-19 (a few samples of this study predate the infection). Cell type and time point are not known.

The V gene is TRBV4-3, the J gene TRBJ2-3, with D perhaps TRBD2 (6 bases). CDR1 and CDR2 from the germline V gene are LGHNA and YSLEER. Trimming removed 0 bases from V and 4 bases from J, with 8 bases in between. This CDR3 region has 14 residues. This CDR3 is CASSQDREADTQYF. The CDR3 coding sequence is TGCGCCAGCAGCCAAGACAGGGAGGCAGATACGCAGTATTTT.

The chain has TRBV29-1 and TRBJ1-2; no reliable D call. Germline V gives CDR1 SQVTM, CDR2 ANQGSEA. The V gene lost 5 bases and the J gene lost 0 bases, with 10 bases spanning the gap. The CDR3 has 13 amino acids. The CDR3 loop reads CSVLARSNYGYTF. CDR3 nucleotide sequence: TGCAGCGTTTTAGCCCGATCTAACTATGGCTACACCTTC.

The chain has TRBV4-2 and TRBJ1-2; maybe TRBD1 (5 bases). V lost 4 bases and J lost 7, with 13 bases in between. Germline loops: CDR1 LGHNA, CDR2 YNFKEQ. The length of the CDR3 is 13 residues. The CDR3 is CASSPKRGFGYTF. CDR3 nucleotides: TGTGCCAGCAGCCCGAAACGGGGGTTTGGCTACACCTTC.

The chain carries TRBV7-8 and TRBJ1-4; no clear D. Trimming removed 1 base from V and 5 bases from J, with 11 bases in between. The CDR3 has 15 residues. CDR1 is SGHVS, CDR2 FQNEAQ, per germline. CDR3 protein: CASSLGGRSNEKLFF. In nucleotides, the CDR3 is TGTGCCAGCAGCTTAGGTGGCCGGTCAAATGAAAAACTGTTTTTT.

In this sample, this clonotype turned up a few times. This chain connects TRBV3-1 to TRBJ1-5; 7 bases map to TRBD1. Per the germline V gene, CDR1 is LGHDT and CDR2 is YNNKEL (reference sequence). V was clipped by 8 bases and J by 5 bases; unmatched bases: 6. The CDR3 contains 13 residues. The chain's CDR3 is CASAGQGDQPQHF. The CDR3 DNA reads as TGTGCCAGCGCCGGGCAGGGGGATCAGCCCCAGCATTTT.

CDR3: CASSKVTEAFF. Written as DNA, the CDR3 is TGTGCCAGCAGCAAGGTCACTGAAGCTTTCTTT. J is TRBJ1-1 and V is TRBV6-2 or TRBV6-3; D remains ambiguous. Trimming removed 6 bases from V and 4 bases from J, with 6 bases in between. CDR3 length: 11 amino acids. Germline V gene lookup returns CDR1 MNHEY and CDR2 SVGEGT.

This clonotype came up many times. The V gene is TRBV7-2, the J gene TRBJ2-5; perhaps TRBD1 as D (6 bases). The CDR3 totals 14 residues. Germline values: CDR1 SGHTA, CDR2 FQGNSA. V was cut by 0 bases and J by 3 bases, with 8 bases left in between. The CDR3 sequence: CASSLARTEETQYF. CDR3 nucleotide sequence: TGTGCCAGCAGCTTAGCGAGGACAGAAGAGACCCAGTACTTC. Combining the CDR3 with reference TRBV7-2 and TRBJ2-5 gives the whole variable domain GAGVSQSPSNKVTEKGKDVELRCDPISGHTALYWYRQSLGQGLEFLIYFQGNSAPDKSGLPSDRFSAERTGGSVSTLTIQRTQQEDSAVYLCASSLARTEETQYFGPGTRLLVL.

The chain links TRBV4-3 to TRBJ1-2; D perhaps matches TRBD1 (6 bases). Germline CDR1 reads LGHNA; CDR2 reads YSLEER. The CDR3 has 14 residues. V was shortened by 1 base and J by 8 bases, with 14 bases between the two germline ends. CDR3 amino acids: CASSQGTASFGYTF. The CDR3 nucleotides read TGCGCCAGCAGCCAAGGGACAGCATCTTTCGGCTACACCTTC.

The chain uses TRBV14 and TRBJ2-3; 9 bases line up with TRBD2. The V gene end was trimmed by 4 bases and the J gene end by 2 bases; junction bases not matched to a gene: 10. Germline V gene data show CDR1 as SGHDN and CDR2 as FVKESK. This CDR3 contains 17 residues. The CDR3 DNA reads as TGTGCCAGCAGCCTCTGGCAGCAGCGGGGGGCCACAGATACGCAGTATTTT. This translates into CASSLWQQRGATDTQYF.

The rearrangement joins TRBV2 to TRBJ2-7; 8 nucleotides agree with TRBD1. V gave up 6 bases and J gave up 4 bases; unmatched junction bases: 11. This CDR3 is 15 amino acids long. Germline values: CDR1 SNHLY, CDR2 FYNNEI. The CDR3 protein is CASSGDRTKMYEQYV. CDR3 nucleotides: TGTGCCAGCAGCGGGGACAGGACTAAGATGTACGAGCAGTACGTC.

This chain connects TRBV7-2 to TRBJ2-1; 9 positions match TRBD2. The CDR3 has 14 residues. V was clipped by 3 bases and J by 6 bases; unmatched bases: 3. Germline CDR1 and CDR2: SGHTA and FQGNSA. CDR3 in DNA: TGTGCCAGCAGCTTCGTACTAGCGGGCAATGAGCAGTTCTTC. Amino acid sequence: CASSFVLAGNEQFF.

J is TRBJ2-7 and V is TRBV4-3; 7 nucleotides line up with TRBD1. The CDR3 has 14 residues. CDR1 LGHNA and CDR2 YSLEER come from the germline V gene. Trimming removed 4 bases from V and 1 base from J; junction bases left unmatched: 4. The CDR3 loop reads CASSPEQGSYEQYF. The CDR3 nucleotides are TGCGCCAGCAGCCCCGAACAGGGGTCCTACGAGCAGTACTTC.

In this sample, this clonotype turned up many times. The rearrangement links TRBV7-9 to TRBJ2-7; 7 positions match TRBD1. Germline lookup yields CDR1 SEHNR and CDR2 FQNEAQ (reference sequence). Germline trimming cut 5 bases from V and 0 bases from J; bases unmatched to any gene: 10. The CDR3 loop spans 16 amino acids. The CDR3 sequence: CASSPRGQDYSYEQYF. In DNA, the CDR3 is TGTGCCAGCAGCCCGCGAGGACAGGATTACTCCTACGAGCAGTACTTC.

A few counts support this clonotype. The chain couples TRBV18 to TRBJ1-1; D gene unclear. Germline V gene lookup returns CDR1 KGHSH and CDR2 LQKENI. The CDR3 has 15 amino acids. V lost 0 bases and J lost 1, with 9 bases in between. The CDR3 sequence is CASSPPPGKNTEAFF. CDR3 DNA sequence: TGTGCCAGCTCACCACCGCCAGGAAAGAACACTGAAGCTTTCTTT.

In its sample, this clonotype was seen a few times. CDR3 region: CASSPQQGGIQPQHF. The CDR3 coding sequence is TGCGCCAGCAGCCCCCAGCAGGGGGGGATCCAGCCCCAGCATTTT. The rearrangement uses TRBV4-1 and TRBJ1-5, with 7 bases fitting TRBD1. CDR1 and CDR2 from the germline V gene are MGHRA and YSYEKL. This CDR3 region has 15 residues. V shed 4 bases and J 7 bases; nucleotides not matched to a gene: 10.

CDR3 nucleotide sequence: TGTGCCAGCAGCGAGGGGGTAGCGGCGGGGGAGACCCAGTACTTC. Protein sequence: CASSEGVAAGETQYF. The rearrangement links TRBV9 to TRBJ2-5; D assignment may be TRBD1 or TRBD2 (6 bases each). The length of the CDR3 is 15 residues. Germline lookup yields CDR1 SGDLS and CDR2 YYNGEE. V lost 3 bases and J lost 5, with 17 bases in between.

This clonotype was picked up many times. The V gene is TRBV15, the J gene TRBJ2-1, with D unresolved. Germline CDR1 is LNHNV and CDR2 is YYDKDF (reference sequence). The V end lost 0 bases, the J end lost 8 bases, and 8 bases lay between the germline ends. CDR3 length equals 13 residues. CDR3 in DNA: TGTGCCACCAGCAGAGATCTAGTCGATGAGCAGTTCTTC. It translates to CATSRDLVDEQFF.

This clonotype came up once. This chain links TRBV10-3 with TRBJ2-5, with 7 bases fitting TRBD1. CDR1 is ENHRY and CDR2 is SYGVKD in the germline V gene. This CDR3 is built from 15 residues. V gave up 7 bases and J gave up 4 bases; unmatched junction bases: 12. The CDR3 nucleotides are TGTGCCATCAAGATGACAGGGTCTCGTCGAGAGACCCAGTACTTC. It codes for CAIKMTGSRRETQYF.

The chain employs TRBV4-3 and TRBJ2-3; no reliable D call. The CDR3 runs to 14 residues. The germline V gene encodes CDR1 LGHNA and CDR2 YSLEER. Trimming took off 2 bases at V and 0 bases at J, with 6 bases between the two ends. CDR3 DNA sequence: TGCGCCAGCAGCCAATCATGGAGCACAGATACGCAGTATTTT. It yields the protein CASSQSWSTDTQYF.

In nucleotides, the CDR3 is TGTGCCAGCAGCGGGGGGACGGGAGGAAATTCACCCCTCCACTTT. Its protein is CASSGGTGGNSPLHF. The chain is built from TRBV7-3 and TRBJ1-6, with a possible D match to TRBD1 (5 bases). The CDR3 has 15 amino acids. Trimming took off 5 bases at V and 7 bases at J, with 15 bases between the two ends. Germline CDR1 is SGHTA and CDR2 is FQGTGA.

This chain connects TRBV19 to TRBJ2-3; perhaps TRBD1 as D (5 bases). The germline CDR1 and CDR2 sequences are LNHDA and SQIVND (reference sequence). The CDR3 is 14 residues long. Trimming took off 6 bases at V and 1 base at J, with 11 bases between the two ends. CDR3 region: CASSPMGRTDTQYF. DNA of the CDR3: TGTGCCAGTAGCCCCATGGGGCGCACAGATACGCAGTATTTT. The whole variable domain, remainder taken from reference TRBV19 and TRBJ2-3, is DGGITQSPKYLFRKEGQNVTLSCEQNLNHDAMYWYRQDPGQGLRLIYYSQIVNDFQKGDIAEGYSVSREKKESFPLTVTSAQKNPTAFYLCASSPMGRTDTQYFGPGTRLTVL.

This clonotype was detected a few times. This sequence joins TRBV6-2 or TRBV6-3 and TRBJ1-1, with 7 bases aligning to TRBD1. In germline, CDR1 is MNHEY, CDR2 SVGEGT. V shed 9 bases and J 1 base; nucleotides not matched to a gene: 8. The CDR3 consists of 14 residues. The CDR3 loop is CASSTHRGNTEAFF. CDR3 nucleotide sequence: TGTGCCAGTTCCACCCACAGGGGGAACACTGAAGCTTTCTTT.

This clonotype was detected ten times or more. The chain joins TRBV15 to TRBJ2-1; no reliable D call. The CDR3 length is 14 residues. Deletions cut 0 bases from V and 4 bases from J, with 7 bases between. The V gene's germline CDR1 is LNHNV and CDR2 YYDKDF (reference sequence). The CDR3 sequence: CATSRDRSYNEQFF. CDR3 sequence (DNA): TGTGCCACCAGCAGAGATCGCAGTTACAATGAGCAGTTCTTC.